This T cell receptor beta chain was recorded in a study of blood T cell repertoires in COVID-19. Study-level background: Sources were T cells, B-cell-depleted T cells, or PBMCs; the material itself was cDNA or gDNA.

Libraries were prepared by immunoSEQ multiplex PCR; TCRdb keeps only in-frame clonotypes and omits some of them. Here the sample spans 35,000 to 45,000 clones, 60% to 80% being singletons. The sequenced sample was peripheral blood. The TCR was taken from a woman at least 80 years old with acute or convalescent COVID-19.

The CDR3 DNA follows: TGTGCCAGCAGTGCCTCCACCCAGGGGGATACGCAGTATTTT. Its protein is CASSASTQGDTQYF. The rearrangement links TRBV2 to TRBJ2-3; maybe TRBD1 (6 bases). CDR1 and CDR2 from the germline V gene are SNHLY and FYNNEI. The CDR3 has 14 residues. V lost 4 bases to trimming and J lost 6 bases, with 14 bases between them. The full variable domain, its missing parts supplied by reference TRBV2 and TRBJ2-3, is EPEVTQTPSHQVTQMGQEVILRCVPISNHLYFYWYRQILGQKVEFLVSFYNNEISEKSEIFDDQFSVERPDGSNFTLKIRSTKLEDSAMYFCASSASTQGDTQYFGPGTRLTVL.